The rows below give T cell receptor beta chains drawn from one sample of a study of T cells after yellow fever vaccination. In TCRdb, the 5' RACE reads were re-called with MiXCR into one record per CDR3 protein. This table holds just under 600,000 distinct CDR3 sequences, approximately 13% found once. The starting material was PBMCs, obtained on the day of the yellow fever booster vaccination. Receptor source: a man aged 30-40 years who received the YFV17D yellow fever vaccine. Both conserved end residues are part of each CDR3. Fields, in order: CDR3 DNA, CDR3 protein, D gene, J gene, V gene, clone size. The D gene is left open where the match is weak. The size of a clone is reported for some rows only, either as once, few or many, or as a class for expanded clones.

CDR3 DNA: TGTGCCAGCAGCTTAACGCAGGGTTCGAACACTGAAGCTTTCTTT
CDR3 protein: CASSLTQGSNTEAFF
D gene: .
J gene: TRBJ1-1
V gene: TRBV7-3
clone size: few

CDR3 DNA: TGTGCCACCAGTGATTTTGCCCTAAATGAGCAGTTCTTC
CDR3 protein: CATSDFALNEQFF
D gene: .
J gene: TRBJ2-1
V gene: TRBV24-1
clone size: few

CDR3 DNA: TGTGCCAGCTTCCCACAGGGGACGAACACCGGGGAGCTGTTTTTT
CDR3 protein: CASFPQGTNTGELFF
D gene: TRBD1
J gene: TRBJ2-2
V gene: TRBV28
clone size: .

CDR3 DNA: TGCGCCAGCAGCTTGGAACTACGCTACGAGCAGTACTTC
CDR3 protein: CASSLELRYEQYF
D gene: .
J gene: TRBJ2-7
V gene: TRBV5-1
clone size: few

CDR3 DNA: TGTGCCAGCAGCCAAGGGCGGCCCGGGGAGCTGTTTTTT
CDR3 protein: CASSQGRPGELFF
D gene: .
J gene: TRBJ2-2
V gene: TRBV4-2
clone size: .

CDR3 DNA: TGTGCCAGCAGTTTATGGTCGACCGGGAACACTGAAGCTTTCTTT
CDR3 protein: CASSLWSTGNTEAFF
D gene: .
J gene: TRBJ1-1
V gene: TRBV12-3/TRBV12-4
clone size: .

CDR3 DNA: TGCGCCAGCAGGGAAGACAAATTCAGGGAGACCCAGTACTTC
CDR3 protein: CASREDKFRETQYF
D gene: .
J gene: TRBJ2-5
V gene: TRBV10-2
clone size: .

CDR3 DNA: TGTGCCAGCAGCTTTGGGACTGCCCCGGGAGGAGAGACCCAGTACTTC
CDR3 protein: CASSFGTAPGGETQYF
D gene: TRBD2
J gene: TRBJ2-5
V gene: TRBV7-9
clone size: few

CDR3 DNA: TGTGCCAGCAGCCCCCAGCTAGCGGGAGCATCCGAGCAGTACTTC
CDR3 protein: CASSPQLAGASEQYF
D gene: TRBD2
J gene: TRBJ2-7
V gene: TRBV7-6
clone size: .

CDR3 DNA: TGTGCCAGCAGCGGACAGGGGGCGCTTCGGTACGAGCAGTACTTC
CDR3 protein: CASSGQGALRYEQYF
D gene: TRBD1
J gene: TRBJ2-7
V gene: TRBV5-5
clone size: few

CDR3 DNA: TGCGCCAGCAGCCAAGGGAGGGGGCAGGGGCAGCCCCAGCATTTT
CDR3 protein: CASSQGRGQGQPQHF
D gene: TRBD1
J gene: TRBJ1-5
V gene: TRBV4-3
clone size: few

CDR3 DNA: TGTGCCAGCAGCAAAAAGGGTCCCCACGAGCAGTACTTC
CDR3 protein: CASSKKGPHEQYF
D gene: .
J gene: TRBJ2-7
V gene: TRBV21-1
clone size: .

CDR3 DNA: TGTGCCAGCAGCGTAGGCGGGAGTAAGAATGAGCAGTTCTTC
CDR3 protein: CASSVGGSKNEQFF
D gene: TRBD2
J gene: TRBJ2-1
V gene: TRBV9
clone size: few

CDR3 DNA: TGCAGCGTTGAACAGGAAAAACTGTTTTTT
CDR3 protein: CSVEQEKLFF
D gene: .
J gene: TRBJ1-4
V gene: TRBV29-1
clone size: once

CDR3 DNA: TGTGCCACCAGTGGCAGGGCAACCGGGGAGCTGTTTTTT
CDR3 protein: CATSGRATGELFF
D gene: .
J gene: TRBJ2-2
V gene: TRBV24-1
clone size: .

CDR3 DNA: TGTGCGTCTACGGAGGACAGCTACTACGAGCAGTACTTC
CDR3 protein: CASTEDSYYEQYF
D gene: .
J gene: TRBJ2-7
V gene: TRBV6-2/TRBV6-3
clone size: few

CDR3 DNA: TGTGCCAGCAGCCGGACAGGTGGAAGTTCACCCCTCCACTTT
CDR3 protein: CASSRTGGSSPLHF
D gene: TRBD1
J gene: TRBJ1-6
V gene: TRBV25-1
clone size: .

CDR3 DNA: TGTGCCAGCAGTTACGAGACTGGGGGTTACGGTACGATGTATGGGCAGTACTTC
CDR3 protein: CASSYETGGYGTMYGQYF
D gene: .
J gene: TRBJ2-7
V gene: TRBV6-5
clone size: .

CDR3 DNA: TGTGCCAGCAGTTTCTTGGCTCGGAGCACCGGGGAGCTGTTTTTT
CDR3 protein: CASSFLARSTGELFF
D gene: .
J gene: TRBJ2-2
V gene: TRBV28
clone size: few

CDR3 DNA: TGTGCCACCAGTGGAGAAAATACGCAGTATTTT
CDR3 protein: CATSGENTQYF
D gene: .
J gene: TRBJ2-3
V gene: TRBV24-1
clone size: few

CDR3 DNA: TGTGCCAGTAGGGGGAGGGCTGGCAATCAGCCCCAGCATTTT
CDR3 protein: CASRGRAGNQPQHF
D gene: .
J gene: TRBJ1-5
V gene: TRBV19
clone size: .

CDR3 DNA: TGTGCCTGGAGTCGACAGGGTGAGCAGTTCTTC
CDR3 protein: CAWSRQGEQFF
D gene: TRBD1
J gene: TRBJ2-1
V gene: TRBV30
clone size: .

CDR3 DNA: TGCAGTGCTAGTAGGGGCAGCCCAGGGCCCAATGAGCAGTTCTTC
CDR3 protein: CSASRGSPGPNEQFF
D gene: .
J gene: TRBJ2-1
V gene: TRBV20-1
clone size: .

CDR3 DNA: TGCAGTGCTAGAGATGTTCGGACAGGAAGAAGGTCGGGTGGCTACACCTTC
CDR3 protein: CSARDVRTGRRSGGYTF
D gene: TRBD1
J gene: TRBJ1-2
V gene: TRBV20-1
clone size: many

CDR3 DNA: TGTGCCAGCAGCTTGAACGGCGGTACCGGGGAGCTGTTTTTT
CDR3 protein: CASSLNGGTGELFF
D gene: .
J gene: TRBJ2-2
V gene: TRBV5-6
clone size: few

CDR3 DNA: TGTGCCAGCAGTCTAGCACTTAGCACAGATACGCAGTATTTT
CDR3 protein: CASSLALSTDTQYF
D gene: .
J gene: TRBJ2-3
V gene: TRBV6-8
clone size: many

CDR3 DNA: TGCAGTGCTAGAGATTGGGGACAGGGAGGATCACCCCTCCACTTT
CDR3 protein: CSARDWGQGGSPLHF
D gene: TRBD1
J gene: TRBJ1-6
V gene: TRBV20-1
clone size: few

CDR3 DNA: TGTGCCAGCTCACCATGGGGGCGGACAGCGAACACCGGGGAGCTGTTTTTT
CDR3 protein: CASSPWGRTANTGELFF
D gene: .
J gene: TRBJ2-2
V gene: TRBV18
clone size: few

CDR3 DNA: TGCAGCGTTGGAGGGAGGGCCCGCAATGAGCAGTTCTTC
CDR3 protein: CSVGGRARNEQFF
D gene: TRBD2
J gene: TRBJ2-1
V gene: TRBV29-1
clone size: .

CDR3 DNA: TGCAGTGCAAAGACTAGCGGGAGATCCGAGCAGTACTTC
CDR3 protein: CSAKTSGRSEQYF
D gene: TRBD2
J gene: TRBJ2-7
V gene: TRBV20-1
clone size: many

CDR3 DNA: TGCAGTGCTAGAGATGAGGGCTATGAGCAGTTCTTC
CDR3 protein: CSARDEGYEQFF
D gene: .
J gene: TRBJ2-1
V gene: TRBV20-1
clone size: .

CDR3 DNA: TGTGCCAGCAGCCGGACTAGCGGCACCTACGAGCAGTACTTC
CDR3 protein: CASSRTSGTYEQYF
D gene: TRBD2
J gene: TRBJ2-7
V gene: TRBV12-3/TRBV12-4
clone size: many

CDR3 DNA: TGTGCCAGCAGCCAAGACTGGCAAGAGGAAGAGACCCAGTACTTC
CDR3 protein: CASSQDWQEEETQYF
D gene: .
J gene: TRBJ2-5
V gene: TRBV3-1
clone size: .

CDR3 DNA: TGCGCCAGCACGAGATCCTCCACCGGGGAGCTGTTTTTT
CDR3 protein: CASTRSSTGELFF
D gene: .
J gene: TRBJ2-2
V gene: TRBV5-1
clone size: few

CDR3 DNA: TGTGCCAGCGGCGTCGGGGGACCGGTCTCACCCCTCCTCTTT
CDR3 protein: CASGVGGPVSPLLF
D gene: .
J gene: TRBJ1-6
V gene: TRBV28
clone size: few

CDR3 DNA: TGTGCCAGCAGTTTCGCGGGGGCAGGGACCGGCGAGCAGTACTTC
CDR3 protein: CASSFAGAGTGEQYF
D gene: .
J gene: TRBJ2-7
V gene: TRBV12-3/TRBV12-4
clone size: .

CDR3 DNA: TGCAGTGCCGGACAAGGAACCTCGCTCCGGTACTTC
CDR3 protein: CSAGQGTSLRYF
D gene: .
J gene: TRBJ2-4
V gene: TRBV20-1
clone size: few

CDR3 DNA: TGTGCCAGCTCCCCCATAGTCGGGGAGCTGTTTTTT
CDR3 protein: CASSPIVGELFF
D gene: .
J gene: TRBJ2-2
V gene: TRBV6-2/TRBV6-3
clone size: .

CDR3 DNA: TGTGCCACCAGCAGAGAAAGGGGACGGGGGGGGTACAATGAGCAGTTCTTC
CDR3 protein: CATSRERGRGGYNEQFF
D gene: TRBD2
J gene: TRBJ2-1
V gene: TRBV15
clone size: .

CDR3 DNA: TGCGCCAGCAGCCAGGGGACAGGGTTAAACATTCAGTACTTC
CDR3 protein: CASSQGTGLNIQYF
D gene: TRBD1
J gene: TRBJ2-4
V gene: TRBV4-3
clone size: few

CDR3 DNA: TGCGCCAGCAGCGAAATAGCGGGAGCAGGCGAGCAGTACTTC
CDR3 protein: CASSEIAGAGEQYF
D gene: TRBD2
J gene: TRBJ2-7
V gene: TRBV5-1
clone size: few

CDR3 DNA: TGTGCCAGCAGTGAACAGCGGGCCCACCAATATACGCAGTATTTT
CDR3 protein: CASSEQRAHQYTQYF
D gene: .
J gene: TRBJ2-3
V gene: TRBV6-1
clone size: .

CDR3 DNA: TGTGCCATCACAGAAGCTTTCTTT
CDR3 protein: CAITEAFF
D gene: .
J gene: TRBJ1-1
V gene: TRBV7-9
clone size: few

CDR3 DNA: TGTGCCAGCAGCCCGCTACCTCTCTTGGAGACCCAGTACTTC
CDR3 protein: CASSPLPLLETQYF
D gene: .
J gene: TRBJ2-5
V gene: TRBV7-2
clone size: .

CDR3 DNA: TGTGCCACCAGCAGAGTCGAAGAGACCCAGTACTTC
CDR3 protein: CATSRVEETQYF
D gene: .
J gene: TRBJ2-5
V gene: TRBV15
clone size: .

CDR3 DNA: TGCGCCAGCAGCTCCGGGACTAGCGGGAGGGATTACAATGAGCAGTTCTTC
CDR3 protein: CASSSGTSGRDYNEQFF
D gene: TRBD2
J gene: TRBJ2-1
V gene: TRBV5-1
clone size: few

CDR3 DNA: TGCAGTGCTAGAGATAGTATAAGGGATACGCAGTATTTT
CDR3 protein: CSARDSIRDTQYF
D gene: .
J gene: TRBJ2-3
V gene: TRBV20-1
clone size: few

CDR3 DNA: TGCAGTGCTAGAGGTAGCGGCCAAGAGACCCAGTACTTC
CDR3 protein: CSARGSGQETQYF
D gene: .
J gene: TRBJ2-5
V gene: TRBV20-1
clone size: .

CDR3 DNA: TGTGCCAGCAGTCCTACTAGCGGTCATACAGAGACCCAGTACTTC
CDR3 protein: CASSPTSGHTETQYF
D gene: TRBD2
J gene: TRBJ2-5
V gene: TRBV7-2
clone size: .

CDR3 DNA: TGCAGCGCCGAAGCGGACTACGAGCAGTACTTC
CDR3 protein: CSAEADYEQYF
D gene: .
J gene: TRBJ2-7
V gene: TRBV29-1
clone size: few

CDR3 DNA: TGTGCCAGCAGCTTACTCGGGAGGGGCATGAACACAGATACGCAGTATTTT
CDR3 protein: CASSLLGRGMNTDTQYF
D gene: TRBD2
J gene: TRBJ2-3
V gene: TRBV7-8
clone size: .

CDR3 DNA: TGTGCCAGCAGTGAGTTAGTTGGGGAGACCCAGTACTTC
CDR3 protein: CASSELVGETQYF
D gene: .
J gene: TRBJ2-5
V gene: TRBV25-1
clone size: few

CDR3 DNA: TGTGCCAGCAGCTTCGGGTCTCTCGCCGGGGATACGCAGTATTTT
CDR3 protein: CASSFGSLAGDTQYF
D gene: .
J gene: TRBJ2-3
V gene: TRBV7-2
clone size: few

CDR3 DNA: TGTGCCAGCAGCCGGAGGACTAGCTCGGGCACCGGGGAGCTGTTTTTT
CDR3 protein: CASSRRTSSGTGELFF
D gene: TRBD2
J gene: TRBJ2-2
V gene: TRBV7-6
clone size: .

CDR3 DNA: TGTGCCAGCAGCCCGGACGGGAGTAATGAAAAACTGTTTTTT
CDR3 protein: CASSPDGSNEKLFF
D gene: .
J gene: TRBJ1-4
V gene: TRBV9
clone size: few

CDR3 DNA: TGTGCCAGCAGCTTAACGGGAGTGGGTTTGGATACGCAGTATTTT
CDR3 protein: CASSLTGVGLDTQYF
D gene: .
J gene: TRBJ2-3
V gene: TRBV7-8
clone size: .

CDR3 DNA: TGTGCCAGCAGCCCCCTCAAGGGGGGGACCTACGAGCAGTACTTC
CDR3 protein: CASSPLKGGTYEQYF
D gene: .
J gene: TRBJ2-7
V gene: TRBV11-1
clone size: .

CDR3 DNA: TGTGCCAGCTCACCACCGACAGCCAAATTACCCCTCCACTTT
CDR3 protein: CASSPPTAKLPLHF
D gene: .
J gene: TRBJ1-6
V gene: TRBV18
clone size: .

CDR3 DNA: TGCAGTGGTTCGCGGGACGGAGCCTATGGCTACACCTTC
CDR3 protein: CSGSRDGAYGYTF
D gene: .
J gene: TRBJ1-2
V gene: TRBV20-1
clone size: .

CDR3 DNA: TGCAGCGGACTCTTTAGGGAGCAGTTCTTC
CDR3 protein: CSGLFREQFF
D gene: .
J gene: TRBJ2-1
V gene: TRBV29-1
clone size: .